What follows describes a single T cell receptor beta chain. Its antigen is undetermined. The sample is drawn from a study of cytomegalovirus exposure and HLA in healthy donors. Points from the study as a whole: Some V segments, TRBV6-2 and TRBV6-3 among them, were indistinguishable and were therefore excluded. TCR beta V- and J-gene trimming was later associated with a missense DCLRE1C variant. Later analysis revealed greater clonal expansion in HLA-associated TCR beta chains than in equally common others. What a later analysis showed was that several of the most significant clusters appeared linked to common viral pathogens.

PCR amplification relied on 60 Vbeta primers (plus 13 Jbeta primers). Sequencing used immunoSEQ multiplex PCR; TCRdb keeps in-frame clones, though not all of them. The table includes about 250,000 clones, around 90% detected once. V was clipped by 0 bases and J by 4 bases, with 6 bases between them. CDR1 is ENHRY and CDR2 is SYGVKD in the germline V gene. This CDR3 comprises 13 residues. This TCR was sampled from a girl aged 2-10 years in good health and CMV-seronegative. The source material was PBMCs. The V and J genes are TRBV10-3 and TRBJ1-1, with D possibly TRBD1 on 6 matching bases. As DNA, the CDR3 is TGTGCCATCAGTGAGTCAGGGGGCACTGAAGCTTTCTTT. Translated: CAISESGGTEAFF.